This entry lists 20 T cell receptor beta chains sequenced from one sample in a study of PD-1 blockade in classical Hodgkin lymphoma. Indicated time point: cycle 4 day 1 (C4D1), after 5 to 7 weeks of nivolumab. Relapse was seen in all patients after autologous stem cell transplantation, and brentuximab vedotin exposure was variable. Measured with immunoSEQ multiplex PCR; TCRdb has only the in-frame clones, and not every one. The sample contains some 100,000 clones, more than 85% of which appear only once. Material: peripheral blood mononuclear cells (PBMCs), obtained before the fourth cycle of nivolumab. The source is a human donor with classical Hodgkin lymphoma.

The rearrangement links TRBV7-2 to TRBJ1-1, with D possibly TRBD1 on 5 matching bases. The CDR3 loop spans 15 amino acids. The germline V gene encodes CDR1 SGHTA and CDR2 FQGNSA. Trimming cost V 5 bases and J 0 bases, with 13 bases left between them. CDR3 coding DNA: TGTGCCAGCAGCCGAGACGGGGCAGTGAACACTGAAGCTTTCTTT. As protein: CASSRDGAVNTEAFF.

The chain uses TRBV14 and TRBJ1-5; 8 bases fit TRBD1. The germline CDR1 and CDR2 sequences are SGHDN and FVKESK. J was trimmed by 6 bases and V by 4 bases; bases with no gene match: 2. This CDR3 is built from 13 residues. This chain's CDR3 is CASSRDRFQPQHF. The DNA for the CDR3 is TGTGCCAGCAGCCGGGACAGGTTTCAGCCCCAGCATTTT.

The chain combines TRBV2 with TRBJ1-1; a weak D match, TRBD1 (6 bases). Per germline, CDR1 SNHLY and CDR2 FYNNEI. The CDR3 runs to 13 residues. V was pared by 10 bases and J by 4 bases, with 16 bases between. The CDR3 DNA is TGTGCCACAAGAGGGGGGATGGGCACTGAAGCTTTCTTT. Encoded protein: CATRGGMGTEAFF. Full variable domain (missing parts from reference TRBV2 and TRBJ1-1): EPEVTQTPSHQVTQMGQEVILRCVPISNHLYFYWYRQILGQKVEFLVSFYNNEISEKSEIFDDQFSVERPDGSNFTLKIRSTKLEDSAMYFCATRGGMGTEAFFGQGTRLTVV.

This clone was found once. The chain employs TRBV20-1 and TRBJ1-1; D remains ambiguous. Between the trimmed V and J ends, which lost 7 bases and 6 bases, there was a span of 9 bases. In germline, CDR1 is DFQATT, CDR2 SNEGSKA (reference sequence). The CDR3 loop spans 10 amino acids. The CDR3 sequence: CSVRAAEAFF. The CDR3 nucleotides are TGCAGTGTCAGAGCGGCTGAAGCTTTCTTT.

The chain joins TRBV2 to TRBJ2-5, with D tentatively TRBD2 (5 bases). Germline V lookup: CDR1 SNHLY, CDR2 FYNNEI. V dropped 3 bases and J dropped 5 bases, with 16 bases sitting between them. This CDR3 has 15 residues. The CDR3 coding sequence is TGTGCCAGCAGTGATACAGAGGGTAGTGGGGAGACCCAGTACTTC. Its protein product is CASSDTEGSGETQYF.

The chain links TRBV27 to TRBJ2-7; D unclear. The V gene lost 6 bases and the J gene lost 9 bases, with 15 bases spanning the gap. The CDR3 consists of 12 residues. Per germline, CDR1 MNHEY and CDR2 SMNVEV (reference sequence). The CDR3 loop reads CASSLAARPQYF. The CDR3 DNA sequence: TGTGCCAGCAGCCTGGCGGCTAGACCGCAGTACTTC.

V is TRBV28 and J is TRBJ1-1; D gene uncertain. This CDR3 comprises 16 residues. Trimming took 4 bases from V and 2 from J, leaving 17 bases between them. Germline V gives CDR1 MDHEN, CDR2 SYDVKM. CDR3 region: CASSYMGRRINTEAFF. The CDR3 DNA follows: TGTGCCAGCAGTTATATGGGGAGGAGGATCAACACTGAAGCTTTCTTT.

This clone was picked up a small number of times. The J gene is TRBJ2-1, the V gene TRBV29-1, with 9 bases lining up with TRBD2. V lost 2 bases, J lost 4 bases, and 6 bases stayed unmatched. The CDR3 is made up of 15 amino acids. Germline V gives CDR1 SQVTM, CDR2 ANQGSEA. Written as DNA, the CDR3 is TGCAGCGTTGAACCGGCTAGCGGGGATTACAATGAGCAGTTCTTC. Translated, it gives CSVEPASGDYNEQFF.

The rearrangement uses TRBV29-1 and TRBJ2-7, with D perhaps matching TRBD2 (6 bases). The CDR3 is made up of 14 amino acids. Per germline, CDR1 SQVTM and CDR2 ANQGSEA. V was cut by 0 bases and J by 3 bases, with 12 bases left in between. CDR3 residues: CSVEEGGSGYEQYF. The CDR3 DNA follows: TGCAGCGTTGAAGAAGGAGGGTCTGGCTACGAGCAGTACTTC.

The chain is built from TRBV5-1 and TRBJ2-5; possible D gene TRBD2, 5 bases. Trimming took 1 base from V and 1 from J, leaving 11 bases between them. CDR3 size: 15 residues. CDR1 is SGHRS, CDR2 YFSETQ, per germline. CDR3 bases: TGCGCCAGCAGCTTGACGGGATCGCTCCAAGAGACCCAGTACTTC. This translates into CASSLTGSLQETQYF.

V usage is TRBV7-8 and J usage is TRBJ1-1; 7 nucleotides align to TRBD1. The CDR3 contains 15 residues. V lost 2 bases, J lost 4 bases, and 7 bases stayed unmatched. Germline-derived CDR1 and CDR2 are SGHVS and FQNEAQ. The CDR3 loop reads CASSLLKGAITEAFF. CDR3 nucleotide sequence: TGTGCCAGCAGCTTACTCAAGGGGGCGATCACTGAAGCTTTCTTT.

V usage is TRBV6-6 and J usage is TRBJ2-5; D uncertain. The CDR3 totals 10 residues. V lost 6 bases and J 3 bases, leaving 2 bases between the germline ends. The V gene's germline CDR1 is MNHNY and CDR2 SVGAGI (reference sequence). CDR3 residues: CASRKETQYF. The DNA of the CDR3 is TGTGCCAGCAGGAAAGAGACCCAGTACTTC.

The genes are TRBV7-8 and TRBJ1-1; D is unresolved. The CDR3 runs to 13 residues. Per the germline V gene, CDR1 is SGHVS and CDR2 is FQNEAQ. Trimming left V 2 bases short and J 1 base short, with 5 bases between. For the CDR3, the DNA is TGTGCCAGCAGCTTATACCGGAACACTGAAGCTTTCTTT. Translation gives CASSLYRNTEAFF.

This rearrangement joins TRBV5-4 to TRBJ2-5, with D perhaps assigned TRBD1 or TRBD2 (6 bases each). Germline values: CDR1 SGHNT, CDR2 YYREEE (reference sequence). CDR3 length: 13 residues. Trimming stripped 6 bases from V and 5 bases from J, with 14 bases between. In DNA, the CDR3 is TGTGCCAGCACTAGGGGGGCCGAGGAGACCCAGTACTTC. Its protein is CASTRGAEETQYF.

The CDR3: CASSTQGILYEQYF. In nucleotides, the CDR3 is TGTGCCAGCAGCACACAGGGGATTCTCTACGAGCAGTACTTC. The chain combines TRBV7-2 with TRBJ2-7; 7 bases map to TRBD1. The CDR3 consists of 14 residues. Germline CDR1 reads SGHTA; CDR2 reads FQGNSA. J gave up 3 bases and V 5 bases, and 7 bases lay outside the gene matches.

V gene TRBV5-6 combines with J gene TRBJ1-1; 10 positions agree with TRBD1. This CDR3 contains 16 residues. Germline CDR1 is SGHDT and CDR2 is YYEEEE. After removal of 1 base from V and 2 bases from J, the junction contained 5 bases not matched to a gene. CDR3 coding DNA: TGTGCCAGCAGCTTGAAGGGACAGGGGCGTAACACTGAAGCTTTCTTT. This gives the protein CASSLKGQGRNTEAFF. Complete variable domain (other parts from reference TRBV5-6 and TRBJ1-1): DAGVTQSPTHLIKTRGQQVTLRCSPKSGHDTVSWYQQALGQGPQFIFQYYEEEERQRGNFPDRFSGHQFPNYSSELNVNALLLGDSALYLCASSLKGQGRNTEAFFGQGTRLTVV.

The CDR3 coding sequence is TGTGCCAGCAGCTTAGGGGGTTCGGAGACCCAGTACTTC. As protein: CASSLGGSETQYF. V usage is TRBV11-1 and J usage is TRBJ2-5; D call uncertain. There are 13 residues in the CDR3. The ends were cut back, 1 base at V and 5 bases at J, with 8 bases in the middle. Germline values: CDR1 SGHAT, CDR2 FQDESV (reference sequence).

The V gene is TRBV4-1, the J gene TRBJ2-7; a weak D match, TRBD2 (5 bases). The germline V gene has CDR1 MGHRA and CDR2 YSYEKL. The V and J ends lost 4 bases and 4 bases respectively, with 8 bases between them. This CDR3 is 12 amino acids long. DNA for the CDR3: TGCGCCAGCAGCCCGCCGGGATACGAGCAGTACTTC. It yields the protein CASSPPGYEQYF.

The V gene is TRBV7-3, the J gene TRBJ2-2, with a possible D match to TRBD2 (7 bases). Germline-derived CDR1 and CDR2 are SGHTA and FQGTGA. Trimming removed 6 bases from V and 0 bases from J, with 14 bases in between. The CDR3 runs 16 residues. The CDR3 DNA follows: TGTGCCAGCAGTACCCGGGGGGCAACGAACACCGGGGAGCTGTTTTTT. This codes for CASSTRGATNTGELFF.

DNA for the CDR3: TGTGCCAGCAGCACAGACATGAACACTGAAGCTTTCTTT. This sequence encodes CASSTDMNTEAFF. The gene calls are TRBV7-7 and TRBJ1-1; no definite D call. The germline V gene encodes CDR1 SSHAT and CDR2 FNYEAQ (reference sequence). V was cut by 5 bases and J by 0 bases, with 7 bases left in between. The CDR3 is 13 residues long.